A selection of T cell receptor beta chains follows, all from one sample in a study of identical twins. TCRdb passed the 5' RACE reads through MiXCR, listing each CDR3 protein once. The sample has about 240,000 distinct CDR3 sequences, about 13% seen once. This same sample was also taken into another study, of yellow fever vaccine responses in identical twins.

The sequenced sample was memory (CD45RO+) T cells sorted from blood. The receptors were sampled from a woman in her late teens or twenties in good health. The CDR3 runs from the conserved cysteine through the conserved F or W. Clone size is stated in some rows and not others, as once, few, many or a class when expanded.

abundance: many
j_gene: TRBJ2-2
v_gene: TRBV24-1
CDR3aa: CATSDPGQGYTGELFF

abundance: many
j_gene: TRBJ1-3
v_gene: TRBV4-3
CDR3aa: CASSNNRDPGNTIYF

abundance: few
j_gene: TRBJ2-1
v_gene: TRBV30
CDR3aa: CAWSIGGNEQFF

abundance: few
j_gene: TRBJ2-2
v_gene: TRBV29-1
CDR3aa: CSVATVGSVTGELFF

abundance: few
j_gene: TRBJ2-1
v_gene: TRBV24-1
CDR3aa: CATSEKYNEQFF

abundance: many
j_gene: TRBJ2-6
v_gene: TRBV6-1
CDR3aa: CATRRGDSGANVLTF

abundance: many
j_gene: TRBJ2-3
v_gene: TRBV7-8
CDR3aa: CASSVDSASSTDTQYF

abundance: few
j_gene: TRBJ2-7
v_gene: TRBV20-1
CDR3aa: CSAVPGTSTYEQYF

abundance: many
j_gene: TRBJ2-2
v_gene: TRBV3-1
CDR3aa: CASSGGREAGELFF

abundance: few
j_gene: TRBJ2-7
v_gene: TRBV7-9
CDR3aa: CASSLVPFGQEAYEQYF

abundance: .
j_gene: TRBJ2-5
v_gene: TRBV20-1
CDR3aa: CSHQAPGQGRPQYF

abundance: few
j_gene: TRBJ2-1
v_gene: TRBV6-1
CDR3aa: CASSTLGSYNEQFF

abundance: few
j_gene: TRBJ2-7
v_gene: TRBV7-9
CDR3aa: CASSPPLTGNVHEQYF

abundance: .
j_gene: TRBJ2-3
v_gene: TRBV19
CDR3aa: CASRPLLNSPTQYF

abundance: .
j_gene: TRBJ1-1
v_gene: TRBV30
CDR3aa: CAWSVWGARIMNTEAFF

abundance: .
j_gene: TRBJ2-7
v_gene: TRBV28
CDR3aa: CASGWGGASYEQYF

abundance: .
j_gene: TRBJ2-4
v_gene: TRBV20-1
CDR3aa: CSARPVLANNIQYF

abundance: .
j_gene: TRBJ2-7
v_gene: TRBV3-1
CDR3aa: CASSNAGGRTYEQYF

abundance: few
j_gene: TRBJ2-3
v_gene: TRBV11-2
CDR3aa: CASSLDTSTSTDTQYF

abundance: few
j_gene: TRBJ2-2
v_gene: TRBV4-2
CDR3aa: CASSTRTGGVNTGELFF

abundance: .
j_gene: TRBJ2-3
v_gene: TRBV18
CDR3aa: CASSPGSLGDTQYF

abundance: few
j_gene: TRBJ1-5
v_gene: TRBV9
CDR3aa: CASSSGGTGGDQPQHF

abundance: many
j_gene: TRBJ2-3
v_gene: TRBV29-1
CDR3aa: CSVGLSGGADTQYF

abundance: few
j_gene: TRBJ2-7
v_gene: TRBV18
CDR3aa: CASSPYFSPQGRYEQYF

abundance: few
j_gene: TRBJ1-4
v_gene: TRBV28
CDR3aa: CASSSSRISTNEKLFF

abundance: .
j_gene: TRBJ2-5
v_gene: TRBV12-3/TRBV12-4
CDR3aa: CASSPGTGTKTQYF

abundance: many
j_gene: TRBJ2-3
v_gene: TRBV12-3/TRBV12-4
CDR3aa: CASSFGDTQYF

abundance: .
j_gene: TRBJ2-1
v_gene: TRBV4-1
CDR3aa: CASSTGSGEQFF

abundance: many
j_gene: TRBJ2-5
v_gene: TRBV12-3/TRBV12-4
CDR3aa: CASSLARGPQETQYF

abundance: .
j_gene: TRBJ2-7
v_gene: TRBV6-5
CDR3aa: CASSYAAGDSYEQYF

abundance: many
j_gene: TRBJ2-3
v_gene: TRBV7-8
CDR3aa: CASSLPGEGTQYF

abundance: few
j_gene: TRBJ1-2
v_gene: TRBV7-9
CDR3aa: CASSLATGDGYTF

abundance: .
j_gene: TRBJ2-2
v_gene: TRBV18
CDR3aa: CASSPRKGATTNTGELFF

abundance: few
j_gene: TRBJ1-2
v_gene: TRBV5-1
CDR3aa: CASSLDLELYGYTF

abundance: few
j_gene: TRBJ2-7
v_gene: TRBV27
CDR3aa: CASSLGLAALSYEQYF

abundance: many
j_gene: TRBJ2-1
v_gene: TRBV12-3/TRBV12-4
CDR3aa: CASSFTGREHGEQFF

abundance: few
j_gene: TRBJ2-2
v_gene: TRBV5-8
CDR3aa: CASSLLRGRSGELFF

abundance: .
j_gene: TRBJ2-1
v_gene: TRBV11-1
CDR3aa: CASSLAGQYYNEQFF

abundance: few
j_gene: TRBJ2-2
v_gene: TRBV7-2
CDR3aa: CASRLPGGRDTGELFF

abundance: few
j_gene: TRBJ2-3
v_gene: TRBV11-2
CDR3aa: CASSRQVPPDTQYF

abundance: many
j_gene: TRBJ2-3
v_gene: TRBV5-1
CDR3aa: CASSPQSGDTQYF

abundance: few
j_gene: TRBJ2-5
v_gene: TRBV5-6
CDR3aa: CASSLVEVGYQETQYF

abundance: .
j_gene: TRBJ2-1
v_gene: TRBV20-1
CDR3aa: CSARGVAGGGEQFF

abundance: .
j_gene: TRBJ1-6
v_gene: TRBV20-1
CDR3aa: CCAPPGTASYNSPLHF